The 29 T cell receptor beta chains below were found in one sample sequenced in a study of T-cell reconstitution after alpha-beta-depleted transplantation in children. Unique molecular identifiers were built into the TCRbeta library. Each CDR3 protein is one row after TCRdb ran MiXCR on the PCR reads. This sample has roughly 790,000 distinct CDR3 sequences, with 15% to 20% found just once. Sequenced material: PBMCs, mostly from graft donor cells, taken 360 days after TCRalphabeta/CD19-depleted stem cell transplant. The receptor source for this set is a male patient aged 10-17 years who had a stem cell transplant for acute lymphoblastic leukemia, so the T cells may come from the graft donor.

Only a few counts were recorded for this clonotype. The chain recombines TRBV6-4 with TRBJ2-1; the match to TRBD2 covers 13 bases. The CDR3 consists of 13 residues. V lost 3 bases to trimming and J lost 16 bases; unmatched junction nucleotides: 6. Germline CDR1 reads MRHNA; CDR2 reads SNTAGT. The CDR3 protein is CASSETGLAGTFF. The CDR3 DNA reads as TGTGCCAGCAGTGAAACGGGACTAGCGGGAACCTTCTTC.

This clonotype was picked up a small number of times. This chain links TRBV4-2 with TRBJ2-3; 12 bases are shared with TRBD2. The J segment lost 0 bases and the V segment lost 1 base, leaving 5 bases of the junction unmatched. This CDR3 region has 18 residues. Germline V gene sequence: CDR1 LGHNA, CDR2 YNFKEQ. In DNA form, the CDR3 reads TGTGCCAGCAGCCAAGCGGGACTAGCGGGCTCTAGCACAGATACGCAGTATTTT. It translates to CASSQAGLAGSSTDTQYF.

The rearrangement joins TRBV12-3 or TRBV12-4 to TRBJ2-7; possible D gene TRBD1, 5 bases. Between the trimmed V and J ends, which lost 1 base and 6 bases, there was a span of 10 bases. This CDR3 comprises 13 residues. The CDR3 loop is CASSLEMGLEQYF. The CDR3 DNA follows: TGTGCCAGCAGTTTAGAAATGGGGCTCGAGCAGTACTTC.

The rearrangement uses TRBV5-1 and TRBJ2-5; TRBD2 matches at 7 bases. Trimming took 0 bases from V and 0 from J; bases not matched to a gene: 2. The germline CDR1 and CDR2 sequences are SGHRS and YFSETQ. The CDR3 loop spans 15 amino acids. This CDR3 reads CASSLGDYNQETQYF. The CDR3 DNA reads as TGCGCCAGCAGCTTGGGGGACTACAACCAAGAGACCCAGTACTTC.

The genes are TRBV5-1 and TRBJ2-2; D ambiguous. The germline gives CDR1 SGHRS, CDR2 YFSETQ. The CDR3 sequence is 13 residues long. Trimming removed 3 bases at V and 8 bases at J, with 11 bases between. The CDR3 DNA follows: TGCGCCAGCAGCTACGACCCCGTGGGGGAGCTGTTTTTT. Amino acid sequence: CASSYDPVGELFF.

This clonotype was picked up one time. The chain recombines TRBV5-1 with TRBJ1-1; the D gene is possibly TRBD1 (5 bases). This CDR3 spans 15 amino acids. Germline loops: CDR1 SGHRS, CDR2 YFSETQ. Deletions cut 0 bases from V and 7 bases from J, with 16 bases between. Here the CDR3 DNA reads TGCGCCAGCAGCTTGGCCCCGGCGGGGGAGGATGAAGCTTTCTTT. Protein: CASSLAPAGEDEAFF.

The rearrangement uses TRBV29-1 and TRBJ2-7; D is possibly TRBD2 (6 bases). V was clipped by 5 bases and J by 2 bases, with 16 bases between them. CDR1 and CDR2 (germline): SQVTM, ANQGSEA. This CDR3 region has 14 residues. The CDR3 region has the DNA TGCAGCGTTTTAGCGCCTGGCGGGGCCTACGAGCAGTACTTC. It encodes CSVLAPGGAYEQYF.

J is TRBJ2-1 and V is TRBV4-1; 11 bases match TRBD2. With V trimmed by 3 bases and J by 3 bases, 7 bases remained unmatched. The CDR3 runs 17 residues. Germline CDR1 and CDR2: MGHRA and YSYEKL. CDR3 nucleotides: TGCGCCAGCAGCCAGTTGACTAGCGGGATCGTCTACAATGAGCAGTTCTTC. Its translation: CASSQLTSGIVYNEQFF.

There are many counts of this clonotype. The chain couples TRBV9 to TRBJ2-3; 9 bases fit TRBD2. The CDR3 runs to 16 residues. J lost 3 bases, V lost 1 base, and 6 bases had no gene match. Germline loops: CDR1 SGDLS, CDR2 YYNGEE. This chain's CDR3 is CASSVRLAGSTDTQYF. The CDR3 nucleotides read TGTGCCAGCAGCGTAAGGCTAGCGGGATCGACAGATACGCAGTATTTT.

This chain uses TRBV4-1 with TRBJ2-2; a possible D gene is TRBD2 (5 bases). There are 15 residues in the CDR3. The V gene's germline CDR1 is MGHRA and CDR2 YSYEKL. V lost 4 bases to trimming and J lost 5 bases, with 14 bases between them. CDR3 sequence (DNA): TGCGCCAGCAGCCTCAGAATAGCGTCTACCGGGGAGCTGTTTTTT. Protein product: CASSLRIASTGELFF.

The chain couples TRBV20-1 to TRBJ1-1; D possibly corresponds to TRBD1 (5 bases). The V end lost 5 bases, the J end lost 1 base, and 11 bases lay between the germline ends. Germline CDR1 reads DFQATT; CDR2 reads SNEGSKA (reference sequence). CDR3 length equals 13 residues. CDR3 in DNA: TGCAGTGCTCTCCGGGACCCGAACACTGAAGCTTTCTTT. Protein product: CSALRDPNTEAFF.

This clonotype was seen only a few times. The genes are TRBV5-1 and TRBJ2-2; maybe TRBD1 (6 bases). CDR1 and CDR2 from the germline V gene are SGHRS and YFSETQ. V lost 4 bases and J 1 base, leaving 11 bases between the germline ends. This CDR3 spans 15 amino acids. CDR3 sequence reads: CASSGQLLNTGELFF. CDR3 sequence (DNA): TGCGCCAGCAGCGGACAGCTATTGAACACCGGGGAGCTGTTTTTT.

The chain combines TRBV19 with TRBJ2-2; D uncertain. The CDR3 totals 11 residues. Germline-derived CDR1 and CDR2 are LNHDA and SQIVND (reference sequence). The ends were cut back, 3 bases at V and 9 bases at J, with 5 bases in the middle. The CDR3 protein is CASSIGRELFF. Written as DNA, the CDR3 is TGTGCCAGTAGTATCGGGCGGGAGCTGTTTTTT. Based on the CDR3 plus reference TRBV19 and TRBJ2-2, the full variable domain is DGGITQSPKYLFRKEGQNVTLSCEQNLNHDAMYWYRQDPGQGLRLIYYSQIVNDFQKGDIAEGYSVSREKKESFPLTVTSAQKNPTAFYLCASSIGRELFFGEGSRLTVL.

This chain uses TRBV30 with TRBJ2-6, with 7 bases identical to TRBD1. V was pared by 5 bases and J by 5 bases, with 6 bases of the junction left unmatched. CDR3 length: 14 amino acids. Germline V gene lookup returns CDR1 GTSNPN and CDR2 SVGIG (reference sequence). This CDR3 reads CAWSSQGRANVLTF. Here the CDR3 DNA reads TGTGCCTGGTCGTCACAGGGGAGGGCCAACGTCCTGACTTTC.

V gene TRBV4-1 combines with J gene TRBJ1-4, with 11 bases fitting TRBD1. This CDR3 has 18 residues. V shed 7 bases, J shed 0 bases, and the junction held 10 bases outside the gene matches. In germline, CDR1 is MGHRA, CDR2 YSYEKL. CDR3 loop: CASTEWGQGGATNEKLFF. CDR3 DNA: TGCGCCAGCACCGAATGGGGACAGGGGGGAGCAACTAATGAAAAACTGTTTTTT.

This clonotype has a handful of counts. The V gene is TRBV3-1, the J gene TRBJ1-1, with D uncertain. There are 15 residues in the CDR3. V gave up 3 bases and J gave up 2 bases, with 13 bases separating them. Looked up from germline, CDR1 is LGHDT and CDR2 is YNNKEL (reference sequence). The CDR3, as DNA: TGTGCCAGCAGCCACCGGCCGGGGTACAACACTGAAGCTTTCTTT. Translating it yields CASSHRPGYNTEAFF.

The chain links TRBV6-1 to TRBJ2-1; 9 nucleotides match TRBD1. The CDR3 length is 16 residues. V was clipped by 7 bases and J by 6 bases; unmatched bases: 13. CDR1 MNHNS and CDR2 SASEGT come from the germline V gene. CDR3 DNA: TGTGCCAGCACCCCGCGGGGAACAGGGGGCATCAATGAGCAGTTCTTC. Its translation is CASTPRGTGGINEQFF.

There are a few counts of this clonotype. The rearrangement links TRBV6-2 or TRBV6-3 to TRBJ2-1; D may be TRBD2 (5 bases). CDR1 and CDR2 from the germline V gene are MNHEY and SVGEGT. The CDR3 totals 15 residues. The germline V and J ends were trimmed by 4 bases and 5 bases, with 15 bases remaining between them. The DNA of the CDR3 is TGTGCCAGCAGTTCCCGAGGGAGACTCAACAATGAGCAGTTCTTC. It yields the protein CASSSRGRLNNEQFF.

Comment on this clonotype: This may come from a read error, since a much larger clone is one base off. The V call is TRBV7-8, the J call TRBJ2-1; D call uncertain. Per germline, CDR1 SGHVS and CDR2 FQNEAQ. The CDR3 covers 11 residues. V was trimmed by 6 bases and J by 6 bases, leaving 6 bases between them. The CDR3, as DNA: TGTGCCAGCAGGGTAGGCAATGAGCAGTTCTTC. Translating it yields CASRVGNEQFF.

This clonotype was seen a few times. V is TRBV6-5 and J is TRBJ2-1; 10 nucleotides align to TRBD2. The germline CDR1 and CDR2 sequences are MNHEY and SVGAGI. The CDR3 runs to 16 residues. J was trimmed by 8 bases and V by 2 bases; bases with no gene match: 9. The chain's CDR3 is CASSYGVAGGRDEQFF. The CDR3 nucleotides are TGTGCCAGCAGTTACGGGGTAGCGGGAGGAAGGGATGAGCAGTTCTTC.

The CDR3 sequence: CSVETQGAYEQYF. Written as DNA, the CDR3 is TGCAGCGTTGAAACTCAGGGGGCCTACGAGCAGTACTTC. The chain employs TRBV29-1 and TRBJ2-7, with TRBD1 matching 7 bases. The CDR3 contains 13 residues. Germline values: CDR1 SQVTM, CDR2 ANQGSEA. The trim removed 2 bases at V and 2 bases at J, leaving 3 bases unmatched.

This clonotype was seen a handful of times. V gene TRBV5-1 combines with J gene TRBJ2-5, with TRBD2 as a possible D gene (6 bases). Trimming removed 0 bases from V and 5 bases from J, with 14 bases in between. Germline V gene lookup returns CDR1 SGHRS and CDR2 YFSETQ. The CDR3 spans 15 residues. CDR3 nucleotide sequence: TGCGCCAGCAGCTTGGGCGCTAGCGCGCCGGAGACCCAGTACTTC. Translated: CASSLGASAPETQYF.

The rearrangement joins TRBV20-1 to TRBJ2-7, with D uncertain. Germline values: CDR1 DFQATT, CDR2 SNEGSKA (reference sequence). V lost 4 bases, J lost 3 bases, and 19 bases lay in between. The CDR3 is made up of 15 amino acids. The CDR3 sequence: CSATHNSISGYEQYF. The DNA of the CDR3 is TGCAGTGCTACTCACAACAGCATATCCGGCTACGAGCAGTACTTC.

This clonotype was detected only a few times. This chain connects TRBV18 to TRBJ2-7; 8 bases align to TRBD2. In germline, CDR1 is KGHSH, CDR2 LQKENI. The CDR3 covers 14 residues. Trimming at V came to 2 bases and at J to 7 bases, leaving 7 bases not matched to a gene. In nucleotides, the CDR3 is TGTGCCAGCTCACCAAATAGCGGGGCGGGAGAGCAGTACTTC. Protein sequence: CASSPNSGAGEQYF.

DNA for the CDR3: TGCGCCAGCAGCTTTACAGGGTTGGGGCAGCCCCAGCATTTT. The encoded protein is CASSFTGLGQPQHF. This chain joins TRBV5-1 and TRBJ1-5; possibly TRBD1 for D (6 bases). Trimming cost V 2 bases and J 7 bases, with 13 bases left between them. The CDR3 is 14 residues long. Germline V gene data show CDR1 as SGHRS and CDR2 as YFSETQ.

The CDR3 loop is CAISPRGNSNQPQHF. The CDR3 DNA reads as TGTGCCATCAGCCCTAGGGGGAATAGCAATCAGCCCCAGCATTTT. The genes are TRBV10-3 and TRBJ1-5, with D maybe TRBD1 (6 bases). Looked up from germline, CDR1 is ENHRY and CDR2 is SYGVKD. This CDR3 has 15 amino acids. V shed 6 bases and J shed 0 bases, with 12 bases lying between them.

V and J are TRBV12-3 or TRBV12-4 and TRBJ2-5, with D unclear. There are 14 residues in the CDR3. V was pared by 3 bases and J by 2 bases, with 10 bases between. The CDR3 here is CASSLPAVQETQYF. DNA of the CDR3: TGTGCCAGCAGTTTGCCCGCGGTACAAGAGACCCAGTACTTC.

The V call is TRBV10-1, the J call TRBJ2-2, with 10 bases that match TRBD2. Germline CDR1 reads WNHNN; CDR2 reads SYGVQD (reference sequence). CDR3 length: 14 amino acids. The V and J ends lost 5 bases and 7 bases, in that order; junction bases with no gene match: 4. The CDR3 coding sequence is TGCGCCAGCAGTCGGGGACTAGCGCGCGGGGAGCTGTTTTTT. It is translated as CASSRGLARGELFF.

DNA for the CDR3: TGCGCCAGCAGCTTGGTCGGGGTACCGGGTGGCTACACCTTC. Its protein is CASSLVGVPGGYTF. This chain uses TRBV5-1 with TRBJ1-2; D unclear. Germline-derived CDR1 and CDR2 are SGHRS and YFSETQ. This CDR3 comprises 14 residues. V shed 0 bases and J shed 7 bases, with 13 bases lying between them.